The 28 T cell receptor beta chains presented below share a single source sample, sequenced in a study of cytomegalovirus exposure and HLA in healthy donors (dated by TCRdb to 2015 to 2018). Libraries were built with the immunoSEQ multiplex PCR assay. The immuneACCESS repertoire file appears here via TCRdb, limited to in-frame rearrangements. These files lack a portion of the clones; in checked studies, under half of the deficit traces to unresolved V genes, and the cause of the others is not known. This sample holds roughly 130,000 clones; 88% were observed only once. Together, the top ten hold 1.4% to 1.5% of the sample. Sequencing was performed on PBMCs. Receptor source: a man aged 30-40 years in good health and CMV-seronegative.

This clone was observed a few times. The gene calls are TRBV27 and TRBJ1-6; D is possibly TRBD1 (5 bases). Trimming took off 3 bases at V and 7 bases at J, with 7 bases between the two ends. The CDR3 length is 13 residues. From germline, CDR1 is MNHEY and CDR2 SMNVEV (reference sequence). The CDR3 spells CASSLGRNSPLHF. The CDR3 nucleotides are TGTGCCAGCAGTTTGGGGCGGAATTCACCCCTCCACTTT.

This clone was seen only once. The CDR3 region has the DNA TGTGCCATCAGTGAGCTGGGGACAGCCCGGGATCAGCCCCAGCATTTT. Translated, it gives CAISELGTARDQPQHF. This chain joins TRBV10-3 and TRBJ1-5; 7 bases are shared with TRBD1. The CDR3 has 16 residues. Looked up from germline, CDR1 is ENHRY and CDR2 is SYGVKD. V shed 2 bases, J shed 5 bases, and the junction held 9 bases outside the gene matches.

CDR3 sequence: CASSVSLGLAGKETQYF. The CDR3, as DNA: TGTGCCAGCAGCGTCAGCCTAGGACTAGCGGGAAAAGAGACCCAGTACTTC. The J gene is TRBJ2-5, the V gene TRBV7-9; 12 nucleotides align to TRBD2. The CDR3 length is 17 residues. With V trimmed by 5 bases and J by 3 bases, 10 bases remained unmatched. CDR1 and CDR2 (germline): SEHNR, FQNEAQ (reference sequence).

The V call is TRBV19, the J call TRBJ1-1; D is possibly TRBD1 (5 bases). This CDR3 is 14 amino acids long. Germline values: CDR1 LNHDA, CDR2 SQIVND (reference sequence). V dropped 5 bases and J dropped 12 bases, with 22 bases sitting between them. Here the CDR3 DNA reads TGTGCCAGTAGTTTTCGACAGCTGAGGAGGGCAACTTTCTTT. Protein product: CASSFRQLRRATFF. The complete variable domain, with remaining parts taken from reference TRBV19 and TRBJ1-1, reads DGGITQSPKYLFRKEGQNVTLSCEQNLNHDAMYWYRQDPGQGLRLIYYSQIVNDFQKGDIAEGYSVSREKKESFPLTVTSAQKNPTAFYLCASSFRQLRRATFFGQGTRLTVV.

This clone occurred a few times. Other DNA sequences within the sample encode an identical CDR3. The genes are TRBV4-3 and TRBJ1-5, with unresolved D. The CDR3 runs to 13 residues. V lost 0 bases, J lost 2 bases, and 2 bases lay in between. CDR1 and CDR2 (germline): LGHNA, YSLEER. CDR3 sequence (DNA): TGCGCCAGCAGCCAAGACGGCAATCAGCCCCAGCATTTT. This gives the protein CASSQDGNQPQHF.

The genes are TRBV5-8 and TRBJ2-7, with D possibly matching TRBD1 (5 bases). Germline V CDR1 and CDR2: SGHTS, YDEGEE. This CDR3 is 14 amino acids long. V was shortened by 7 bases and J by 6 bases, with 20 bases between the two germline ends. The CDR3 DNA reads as TGTGCCAGCGACGGGCAGATCTTTAGGGGCGAGCAGTACTTC. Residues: CASDGQIFRGEQYF.

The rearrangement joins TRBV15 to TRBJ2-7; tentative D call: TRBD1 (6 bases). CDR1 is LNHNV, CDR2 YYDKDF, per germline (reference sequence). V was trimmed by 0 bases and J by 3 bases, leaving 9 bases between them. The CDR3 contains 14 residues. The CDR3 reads CATSREGGLYEQYF. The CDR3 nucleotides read TGTGCCACCAGCAGAGAAGGGGGTCTCTACGAGCAGTACTTC.

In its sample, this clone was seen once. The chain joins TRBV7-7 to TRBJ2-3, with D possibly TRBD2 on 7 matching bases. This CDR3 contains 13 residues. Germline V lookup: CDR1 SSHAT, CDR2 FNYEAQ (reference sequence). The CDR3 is CGIGGGGSDTQYF. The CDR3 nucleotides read TGTGGGATAGGGGGGGGCGGATCAGATACGCAGTATTTT.

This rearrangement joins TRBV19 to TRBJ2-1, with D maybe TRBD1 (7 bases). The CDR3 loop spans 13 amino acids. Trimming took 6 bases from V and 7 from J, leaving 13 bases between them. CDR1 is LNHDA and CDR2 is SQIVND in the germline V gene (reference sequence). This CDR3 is CASSLTGRNEQFF. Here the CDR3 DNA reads TGTGCCAGTAGCCTGACAGGGAGGAATGAGCAGTTCTTC.

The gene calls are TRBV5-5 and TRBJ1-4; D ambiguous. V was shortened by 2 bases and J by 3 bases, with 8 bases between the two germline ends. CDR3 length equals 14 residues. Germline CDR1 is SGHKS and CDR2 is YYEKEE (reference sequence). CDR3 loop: CASSFGRANEKLFF. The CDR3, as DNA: TGTGCCAGCAGCTTCGGCCGGGCTAATGAAAAACTGTTTTTT.

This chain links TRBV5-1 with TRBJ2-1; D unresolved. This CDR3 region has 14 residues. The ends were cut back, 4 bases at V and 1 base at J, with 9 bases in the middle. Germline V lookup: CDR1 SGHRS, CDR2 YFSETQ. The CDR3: CASSTMTSYNEQFF. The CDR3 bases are TGCGCCAGCAGCACGATGACTTCCTACAATGAGCAGTTCTTC.

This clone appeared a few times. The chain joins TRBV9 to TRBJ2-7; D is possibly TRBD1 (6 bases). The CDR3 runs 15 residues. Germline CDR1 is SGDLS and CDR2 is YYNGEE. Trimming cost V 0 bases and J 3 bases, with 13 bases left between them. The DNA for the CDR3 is TGTGCCAGCAGCGTAGGAGTAGGACAGTACTACGAGCAGTACTTC. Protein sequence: CASSVGVGQYYEQYF.

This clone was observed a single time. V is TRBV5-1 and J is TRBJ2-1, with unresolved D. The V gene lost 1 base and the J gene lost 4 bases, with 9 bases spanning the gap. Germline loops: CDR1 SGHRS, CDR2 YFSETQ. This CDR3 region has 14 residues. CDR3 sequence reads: CASSLFGVYNEQFF. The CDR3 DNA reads TGCGCCAGCAGCTTGTTTGGAGTGTACAATGAGCAGTTCTTC.

In DNA, the CDR3 is TGTGCCAGCAGTTATCTTCCCGGGACTAGCGGGAGCTACGAGCAGTACTTC. It translates to CASSYLPGTSGSYEQYF. This chain connects TRBV27 to TRBJ2-7; 14 bases agree with TRBD2. Germline V gene sequence: CDR1 MNHEY, CDR2 SMNVEV (reference sequence). The CDR3 is made up of 17 amino acids. V shed 4 bases, J shed 3 bases, and the junction held 8 bases outside the gene matches.

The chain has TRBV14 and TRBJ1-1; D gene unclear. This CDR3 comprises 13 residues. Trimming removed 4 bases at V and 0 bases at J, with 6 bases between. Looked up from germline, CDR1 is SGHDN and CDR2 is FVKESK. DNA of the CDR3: TGTGCCAGCAGCCCCTTTGTGAACACTGAAGCTTTCTTT. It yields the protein CASSPFVNTEAFF. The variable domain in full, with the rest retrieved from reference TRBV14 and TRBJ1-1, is EAGVTQFPSHSVIEKGQTVTLRCDPISGHDNLYWYRRVMGKEIKFLLHFVKESKQDESGMPNNRFLAERTGGTYSTLKVQPAELEDSGVYFCASSPFVNTEAFFGQGTRLTVV.

CDR3 protein: CASSLVGAGNTEAFF. CDR3 DNA sequence: TGTGCCAGCAGCTTAGTTGGGGCCGGGAACACTGAAGCTTTCTTT. The V and J genes are TRBV7-9 and TRBJ1-1; TRBD1 is a possible D gene (5 bases). The CDR3 contains 15 residues. Trimming took 1 base from V and 1 from J, leaving 10 bases between them. Germline lookup yields CDR1 SEHNR and CDR2 FQNEAQ (reference sequence).

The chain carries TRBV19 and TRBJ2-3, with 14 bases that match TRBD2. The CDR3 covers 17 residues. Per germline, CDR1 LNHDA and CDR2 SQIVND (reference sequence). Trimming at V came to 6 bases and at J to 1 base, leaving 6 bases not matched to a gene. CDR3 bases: TGTGCCAGTAGGGGGGGACTAGCGGGAGTTCGCACAGATACGCAGTATTTT. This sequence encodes CASRGGLAGVRTDTQYF.

The CDR3 bases are TGTGCCTGGAGTCAGGGGAGCAATCAGCCCCAGCATTTT. Translation gives CAWSQGSNQPQHF. J is TRBJ1-5 and V is TRBV30; possible D gene TRBD1, 6 bases. V gave up 2 bases and J gave up 1 base, with 6 bases separating them. Germline V gene data show CDR1 as GTSNPN and CDR2 as SVGIG (reference sequence). The CDR3 length is 13 residues.

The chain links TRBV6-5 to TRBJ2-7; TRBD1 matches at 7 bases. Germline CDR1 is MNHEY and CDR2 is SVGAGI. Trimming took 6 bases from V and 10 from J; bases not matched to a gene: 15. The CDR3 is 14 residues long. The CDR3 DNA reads TGTGCCAGCAGGGCGCAATTATCAGGGACAGATCAGTACTTC. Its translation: CASRAQLSGTDQYF.

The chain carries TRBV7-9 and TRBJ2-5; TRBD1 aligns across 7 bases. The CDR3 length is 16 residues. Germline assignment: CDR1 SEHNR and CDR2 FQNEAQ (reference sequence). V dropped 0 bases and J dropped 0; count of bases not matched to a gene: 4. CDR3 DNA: TGTGCCAGCAGCTTAGCCGGGACAGAGTACCAAGAGACCCAGTACTTC. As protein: CASSLAGTEYQETQYF.

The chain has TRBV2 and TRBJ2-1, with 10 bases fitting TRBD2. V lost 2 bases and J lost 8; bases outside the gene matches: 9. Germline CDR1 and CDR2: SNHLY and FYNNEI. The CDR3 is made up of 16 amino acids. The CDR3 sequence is CASSERSSGSSYEQFF. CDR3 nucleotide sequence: TGTGCCAGCAGTGAACGTTCTAGCGGGAGTAGCTATGAGCAGTTCTTC.

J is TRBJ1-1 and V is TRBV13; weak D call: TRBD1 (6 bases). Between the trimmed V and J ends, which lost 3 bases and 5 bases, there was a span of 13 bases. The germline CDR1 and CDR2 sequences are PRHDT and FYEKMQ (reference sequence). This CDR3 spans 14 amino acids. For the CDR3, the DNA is TGTGCCAGCAGCTTCAGGGGTAGGGCGACTGAAGCTTTCTTT. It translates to CASSFRGRATEAFF.

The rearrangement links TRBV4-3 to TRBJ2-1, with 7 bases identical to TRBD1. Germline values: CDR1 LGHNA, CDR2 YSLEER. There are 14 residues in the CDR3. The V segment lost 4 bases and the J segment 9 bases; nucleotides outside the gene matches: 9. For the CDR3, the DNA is TGCGCCAGCAGCCTAAATACAGGGGCCGGTGAGCAGTTCTTC. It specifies CASSLNTGAGEQFF.

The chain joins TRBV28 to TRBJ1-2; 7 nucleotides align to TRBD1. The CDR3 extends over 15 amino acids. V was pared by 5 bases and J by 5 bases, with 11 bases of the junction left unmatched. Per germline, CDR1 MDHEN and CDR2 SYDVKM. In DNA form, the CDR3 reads TGTGCCAGCAGTCGTCCTTCCGGGACAGCTTATGGCTACACCTTC. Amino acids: CASSRPSGTAYGYTF.

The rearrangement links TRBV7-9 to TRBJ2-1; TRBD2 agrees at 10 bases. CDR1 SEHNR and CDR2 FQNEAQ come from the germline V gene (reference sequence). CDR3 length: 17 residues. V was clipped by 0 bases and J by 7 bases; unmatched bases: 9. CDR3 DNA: TGTGCCAGCAGCTTAGCGCAGGGTAGCGGGGGGTTTAATGAGCAGTTCTTC. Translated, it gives CASSLAQGSGGFNEQFF.

The CDR3 sequence: CASSQAGLAGEYEQYF. The CDR3 coding sequence is TGCGCCAGCAGCCAAGCGGGACTAGCGGGAGAGTACGAGCAGTACTTC. The chain is built from TRBV4-1 and TRBJ2-7; 14 bases align to TRBD2. This CDR3 has 16 amino acids. Germline CDR1 MGHRA, CDR2 YSYEKL. After removal of 1 base from V and 4 bases from J, the junction contained 3 bases not matched to a gene.

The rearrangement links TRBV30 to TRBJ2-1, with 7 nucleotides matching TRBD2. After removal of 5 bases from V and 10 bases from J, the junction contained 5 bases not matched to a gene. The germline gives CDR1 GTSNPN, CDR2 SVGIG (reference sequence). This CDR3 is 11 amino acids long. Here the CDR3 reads CAWGPAGEQFF. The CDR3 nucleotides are TGTGCCTGGGGGCCAGCGGGAGAGCAGTTCTTC. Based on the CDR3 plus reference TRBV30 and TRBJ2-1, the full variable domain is SQTIHQWPATLVQPVGSPLSLECTVEGTSNPNLYWYRQAAGRGLQLLFYSVGIGQISSEVPQNLSASRPQDRQFILSSKKLLLSDSGFYLCAWGPAGEQFFGPGTRLTVL.

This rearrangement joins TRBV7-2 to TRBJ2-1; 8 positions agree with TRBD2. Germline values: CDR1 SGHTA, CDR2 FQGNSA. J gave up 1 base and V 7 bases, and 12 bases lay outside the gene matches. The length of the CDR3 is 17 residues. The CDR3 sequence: CASNRGGTRGSYNEQFF. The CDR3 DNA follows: TGTGCCAGCAACCGGGGGGGCACCCGAGGATCCTACAATGAGCAGTTCTTC.